One sample yielded the 20 T cell receptor beta chains listed below, sequenced in a study of T-cell reconstitution after alpha-beta-depleted transplantation in children. Preparation of the TCRbeta library was carried out with unique molecular identifiers. TCRdb used MiXCR to reprocess the PCR reads, holding one entry per CDR3 protein. The sample records 600,000 to 800,000 distinct CDR3 sequences, less than 15% being singletons. The source was PBMCs, collected before TCRalphabeta/CD19-depleted stem cell transplant. The source is a girl aged 2 to 9 with congenital amegakaryocytic thrombocytopenia, due to receive a stem cell transplant.

The chain recombines TRBV7-9 with TRBJ1-5; 7 positions match TRBD1. J was trimmed by 2 bases and V by 6 bases; bases with no gene match: 7. The CDR3 covers 15 residues. CDR1 is SEHNR, CDR2 FQNEAQ, per germline (reference sequence). DNA of the CDR3: TGTGCCAGCAGAGCCGACAGGGTTTGCAATCAGCCCCAGCATTTT. Its translation is CASRADRVCNQPQHF. Variable domain in full (rest from reference TRBV7-9 and TRBJ1-5): DTGVSQNPRHKITKRGQNVTFRCDPISEHNRLYWYRQTLGQGPEFLTYFQNEAQLEKSRLLSDRFSAERPKGSFSTLEIQRTEQGDSAMYLCASRADRVCNQPQHFGDGTRLSIL.

The sample holds many counts of this clonotype. The chain employs TRBV6-5 and TRBJ2-1; TRBD2 matches 9 bases. In germline, CDR1 is MNHEY, CDR2 SVGAGI. This CDR3 has 15 amino acids. The junction had 8 bases not matched to a gene; V was cut back by 2 bases and J by 9 bases. The CDR3 DNA reads TGTGCCAGCAGTTACCATAGGCTAGCGGGAAGTGAGCAGTTCTTC. Encoded protein: CASSYHRLAGSEQFF.

CDR3: CASRSLRGALGELFF. CDR3 bases: TGTGCCAGCCGCTCTTTGAGGGGGGCCCTTGGGGAGCTGTTTTTT. The chain combines TRBV2 with TRBJ2-2; D possibly uses TRBD1 or TRBD2 (6 bases each). Germline V gene lookup returns CDR1 SNHLY and CDR2 FYNNEI. The CDR3 is 15 residues long. Trimming removed 8 bases at V and 8 bases at J, with 21 bases between.

The rearrangement links TRBV5-1 to TRBJ2-3; TRBD2 matches 7 bases. Germline V CDR1 and CDR2: SGHRS, YFSETQ. This CDR3 comprises 14 residues. The V gene end was trimmed by 3 bases and the J gene end by 6 bases; junction bases not matched to a gene: 7. The DNA for the CDR3 is TGCGCCAGCAGCTCTGGACTAGGCATGGATACGCAGTATTTT. Protein sequence: CASSSGLGMDTQYF.

This clonotype was seen repeatedly, ten times or more. The chain employs TRBV20-1 and TRBJ2-7, with D possibly matching TRBD1 (6 bases). CDR3 length equals 12 residues. Looked up from germline, CDR1 is DFQATT and CDR2 is SNEGSKA (reference sequence). Trimming removed 5 bases at V and 3 bases at J, with 11 bases between. The CDR3 protein is CSAAGQNYEQYF. CDR3 DNA: TGCAGTGCTGCCGGACAGAACTACGAGCAGTACTTC.

This chain uses TRBV5-6 with TRBJ2-5, with TRBD1 identical over 7 bases. The CDR3 contains 16 residues. Trimming cost V 4 bases and J 4 bases; bases outside gene matches: 13. Looked up from germline, CDR1 is SGHDT and CDR2 is YYEEEE. The CDR3 is CASSHRRQGFTETQYF. As DNA, the CDR3 is TGTGCCAGCAGCCACCGAAGACAGGGATTTACAGAGACCCAGTACTTC.

This clonotype came up many times. The chain couples TRBV12-3 or TRBV12-4 to TRBJ2-7; D unclear. Trimming cost V 4 bases and J 5 bases, with 9 bases left between them. This CDR3 contains 12 residues. CDR3 in DNA: TGTGCCAGCAGTTCCCAGGACCACGAGCAGTACTTC. It yields the protein CASSSQDHEQYF.

This clonotype was counted ten times or more. The chain is built from TRBV29-1 and TRBJ1-3; no definite D call. The germline V and J ends were trimmed by 7 bases and 3 bases, with 13 bases remaining between them. The length of the CDR3 is 13 residues. Looked up from germline, CDR1 is SQVTM and CDR2 is ANQGSEA. The CDR3 coding sequence is TGCAGCGCGTTAGAGGGCTTTGGAAACACCATATATTTT. Amino acids: CSALEGFGNTIYF. Supplemented by reference TRBV29-1 and TRBJ1-3, the full variable domain reads SAVISQKPSRDICQRGTSLTIQCQVDSQVTMMFWYRQQPGQSLTLIATANQGSEATYESGFVIDKFPISRPNLTFSTLTVSNMSPEDSSIYLCSALEGFGNTIYFGEGSWLTVV.

The chain couples TRBV20-1 to TRBJ2-5; possibly TRBD2 for D (6 bases). Germline V gives CDR1 DFQATT, CDR2 SNEGSKA (reference sequence). V lost 0 bases to trimming and J lost 3 bases, with 11 bases between them. CDR3 length: 14 residues. The CDR3 loop reads CSAREAEGKETQYF. The CDR3 coding sequence is TGCAGTGCTAGAGAAGCGGAGGGGAAAGAGACCCAGTACTTC.

V gene TRBV9 combines with J gene TRBJ1-4; tentative D call: TRBD1 (6 bases). V lost 2 bases and J lost 8, with 16 bases in between. The CDR3 totals 15 residues. The germline V gene has CDR1 SGDLS and CDR2 YYNGEE. CDR3 sequence: CASSVSTGKDEKLFF. Here the CDR3 DNA reads TGTGCCAGCAGCGTGTCTACAGGGAAAGACGAAAAACTGTTTTTT.

This clonotype appeared many times. The V and J genes are TRBV12-3 or TRBV12-4 and TRBJ1-1; D not certain. Trimming left V 6 bases short and J 2 bases short, with 4 bases between. The CDR3 runs 11 residues. The CDR3 region is CASRTNTEAFF. CDR3 bases: TGTGCCAGCAGGACTAACACTGAAGCTTTCTTT.

This clonotype has more than one count but fewer than ten. This chain connects TRBV27 to TRBJ2-3, with 10 bases lining up with TRBD2. Looked up from germline, CDR1 is MNHEY and CDR2 is SMNVEV (reference sequence). Unmatched junction bases numbered 4, after V lost 5 bases and J lost 2 bases. The length of the CDR3 is 15 residues. The CDR3 region is CASSPLAGNTDTQYF. The CDR3 coding sequence is TGTGCCAGCAGTCCACTAGCGGGGAACACAGATACGCAGTATTTT.

This clonotype showed up many times. The chain carries TRBV18 and TRBJ2-5; D uncertain. CDR1 is KGHSH, CDR2 LQKENI, per germline. With 3 bases removed from V and 1 base from J, the gap between germline ends came to 9 bases. The CDR3 totals 14 residues. The CDR3 DNA is TGTGCCAGCTCACCTACCATGGGCCAAGAGACCCAGTACTTC. Translation gives CASSPTMGQETQYF.

Concerning this clonotype: This may arise from a read error, as a much more abundant clone is one base away. This chain uses TRBV28 with TRBJ2-7; D is unclear. This CDR3 has 12 residues. CDR1 MDHEN and CDR2 SYDVKM come from the germline V gene. The CDR3 DNA follows: TGTGCCATCAGTTTCTCGCTCTACGAGCAGTACTTC. Translated, it gives CAISFSLYEQYF.

The chain uses TRBV10-3 and TRBJ2-3; 15 bases are a match to TRBD2. Trimming cost V 8 bases and J 3 bases; bases outside gene matches: 3. This CDR3 has 15 amino acids. Germline lookup yields CDR1 ENHRY and CDR2 SYGVKD. The CDR3 is CAIGGLAGGTDTQYF. CDR3 coding DNA: TGTGCCATCGGCGGACTAGCGGGAGGGACAGATACGCAGTATTTT.

This clonotype was recorded many times. The V and J genes are TRBV5-1 and TRBJ2-7; the D gene is possibly TRBD1 (6 bases). Trimming pared 3 bases from V and 0 bases from J, leaving 13 bases between. In germline, CDR1 is SGHRS, CDR2 YFSETQ. The CDR3 contains 15 residues. CDR3 protein: CASSSTGSSSYEQYF. The CDR3 DNA reads as TGCGCCAGCAGCTCCACAGGGTCAAGCTCCTACGAGCAGTACTTC.

This clonotype was observed a few times. This chain's CDR3 is CASSLTGGQVGSYEQYF. The DNA for the CDR3 is TGTGCCAGCAGTTTAACGGGCGGGCAGGTTGGGTCCTACGAGCAGTACTTC. The V gene is TRBV12-3 or TRBV12-4, the J gene TRBJ2-7, with D possibly TRBD2 on 5 matching bases. Trimming shortened V by 2 bases and J by 1 base, and 18 bases separated the two germline ends. The CDR3 is 17 amino acids.

This clonotype was detected a few times. This chain links TRBV10-3 with TRBJ2-5; 10 bases line up with TRBD2. In germline, CDR1 is ENHRY, CDR2 SYGVKD. Trimming cost V 3 bases and J 6 bases; bases outside gene matches: 10. The CDR3 runs to 16 residues. As DNA, the CDR3 is TGTGCCATCAGTGATGGAACTAGCGGGATTATGAAGACCCAGTACTTC. Translated: CAISDGTSGIMKTQYF.

This clonotype was recorded at least ten times. The chain couples TRBV29-1 to TRBJ2-1, with TRBD2 matching over 10 bases. The germline V gene encodes CDR1 SQVTM and CDR2 ANQGSEA. CDR3 length: 15 residues. V shed 7 bases and J 6 bases; nucleotides not matched to a gene: 12. The CDR3 DNA follows: TGCAGCGAAAACTCCGGGACTAGCGATTCCAATGAGCAGTTCTTC. It codes for CSENSGTSDSNEQFF.

This clonotype was seen many times. The gene calls are TRBV28 and TRBJ2-3, with 7 bases lining up with TRBD1. Germline CDR1 MDHEN, CDR2 SYDVKM. Trimming took 0 bases from V and 2 from J; bases not matched to a gene: 2. There are 15 residues in the CDR3. CDR3 protein: CASSLWGQYTDTQYF. The CDR3 coding sequence is TGTGCCAGCAGTTTATGGGGACAGTACACAGATACGCAGTATTTT.